This is a list of T cell receptor beta chains from one sample in a study of human T cells and chemical hapten exposure. Each CDR3 protein is one row after TCRdb ran MiXCR on the reads. The sample gives around 120,000 distinct CDR3 sequences, around 8.5% of which show up once; over 1.1% is in the top ten. Source material: whole blood. The receptors stem from a human donor in good health. Some clones in this sample may be carry-over from other donors' samples. Each CDR3 is given with its conserved first and last residue. The order of the fields is D gene, V gene, clone size, CDR3 length, J gene, CDR3 protein, CDR3 DNA. The D gene is left open where the match is weak. Clone size, where shown, is once, few, many, or a class for clones that have expanded.

d_call: TRBD1; v_call: TRBV20-1; clone_size: many; cdr3_length: 12; j_call: TRBJ1-1; cdr3_aa: CSAGTGGTEAFF; cdr3_nt: TGCAGTGCTGGGACAGGGGGCACTGAAGCTTTCTTT
d_call: .; v_call: TRBV6-1; clone_size: .; cdr3_length: 15; j_call: TRBJ1-5; cdr3_aa: CASSETGISNQPQHF; cdr3_nt: TGTGCCAGCAGCGAAACAGGGATTAGCAATCAGCCCCAGCATTTT
d_call: TRBD1; v_call: TRBV6-1; clone_size: few; cdr3_length: 14; j_call: TRBJ2-5; cdr3_aa: CASRATGGAETQYF; cdr3_nt: TGTGCCAGCAGAGCTACAGGGGGCGCGGAGACCCAGTACTTC
d_call: TRBD1; v_call: TRBV7-9; clone_size: many; cdr3_length: 16; j_call: TRBJ1-4; cdr3_aa: CASSFPTGTGYEKLFF; cdr3_nt: TGTGCCAGCAGCTTCCCGACCGGGACAGGGTATGAAAAACTGTTTTTT
d_call: .; v_call: TRBV7-9; clone_size: few; cdr3_length: 16; j_call: TRBJ1-4; cdr3_aa: CASSLKRGATNEKLFF; cdr3_nt: TGTGCCAGCAGCTTAAAAAGGGGTGCAACTAATGAAAAACTGTTTTTT
d_call: .; v_call: TRBV12-5; clone_size: many; cdr3_length: 13; j_call: TRBJ1-1; cdr3_aa: CASGLNRATEAFF; cdr3_nt: TGTGCTAGTGGTTTGAACAGGGCCACTGAAGCTTTCTTT
d_call: .; v_call: TRBV2; clone_size: many; cdr3_length: 13; j_call: TRBJ1-2; cdr3_aa: CASSADRNYGYTF; cdr3_nt: TGTGCCAGCAGTGCGGACAGAAACTATGGCTACACCTTC
d_call: TRBD2; v_call: TRBV4-1; clone_size: many; cdr3_length: 13; j_call: TRBJ2-1; cdr3_aa: CASSRRTGTSRVF; cdr3_nt: TGCGCCAGCAGCCGCAGAACCGGGACTAGCAGGGTCTTC
d_call: TRBD1; v_call: TRBV6-2/TRBV6-3; clone_size: .; cdr3_length: 15; j_call: TRBJ2-7; cdr3_aa: CASSFEGASSYEQYF; cdr3_nt: TGTGCCAGCAGTTTTGAGGGGGCTAGCTCCTACGAGCAGTACTTC
d_call: .; v_call: TRBV20-1; clone_size: .; cdr3_length: 17; j_call: TRBJ2-7; cdr3_aa: CSARDLEAPTSNYEQYF; cdr3_nt: TGCAGTGCTAGAGATCTCGAGGCTCCCACTTCCAACTACGAGCAGTACTTC
d_call: TRBD1; v_call: TRBV12-5; clone_size: many; cdr3_length: 15; j_call: TRBJ1-2; cdr3_aa: CASGRRDRADYGYTF; cdr3_nt: TGTGCTAGTGGTCGACGGGACAGGGCTGACTATGGCTACACCTTC
d_call: TRBD1; v_call: TRBV4-3; clone_size: .; cdr3_length: 15; j_call: TRBJ1-5; cdr3_aa: CASSQRTGGNQPQHF; cdr3_nt: TGCGCCAGCAGCCAGAGGACAGGGGGCAATCAGCCCCAGCATTTT
d_call: TRBD2; v_call: TRBV11-2; clone_size: few; cdr3_length: 15; j_call: TRBJ2-7; cdr3_aa: CASSLFGTSGYEQYF; cdr3_nt: TGTGCCAGCAGCTTATTTGGGACTAGCGGCTACGAGCAGTACTTC
d_call: TRBD1; v_call: TRBV12-3/TRBV12-4; clone_size: few; cdr3_length: 14; j_call: TRBJ2-1; cdr3_aa: CASRTDRGIDEQFF; cdr3_nt: TGTGCCAGCAGAACGGACAGGGGGATCGATGAGCAGTTCTTC
d_call: .; v_call: TRBV5-4; clone_size: .; cdr3_length: 13; j_call: TRBJ1-1; cdr3_aa: CASSPGTLSEAFF; cdr3_nt: TGTGCCAGCAGCCCCGGGACACTCTCCGAAGCTTTCTTT
d_call: .; v_call: TRBV2; clone_size: .; cdr3_length: 15; j_call: TRBJ2-1; cdr3_aa: CASSEDRGLYNEQFF; cdr3_nt: TGTGCCAGCAGTGAAGATCGGGGGTTGTACAATGAGCAGTTCTTC
d_call: .; v_call: TRBV6-6; clone_size: many; cdr3_length: 15; j_call: TRBJ1-5; cdr3_aa: CASSYLGVGNQPQHF; cdr3_nt: TGTGCCAGCAGTTACCTCGGGGTAGGGAATCAGCCCCAGCATTTT
d_call: TRBD2; v_call: TRBV7-2; clone_size: .; cdr3_length: 18; j_call: TRBJ2-1; cdr3_aa: CASSLARLSTSGGDEQFF; cdr3_nt: TGTGCCAGCAGCTTAGCGAGGCTTTCGACTAGCGGGGGGGATGAGCAGTTCTTC
d_call: TRBD2; v_call: TRBV5-1; clone_size: few; cdr3_length: 15; j_call: TRBJ2-5; cdr3_aa: CASSLEAGGPETQYF; cdr3_nt: TGCGCCAGCAGCTTGGAAGCGGGGGGGCCAGAGACCCAGTACTTC
d_call: .; v_call: TRBV29-1; clone_size: .; cdr3_length: 13; j_call: TRBJ2-1; cdr3_aa: CSVAESSYNEQFF; cdr3_nt: TGCAGCGTTGCTGAGAGCTCCTACAATGAGCAGTTCTTC
d_call: TRBD1; v_call: TRBV27; clone_size: .; cdr3_length: 14; j_call: TRBJ2-7; cdr3_aa: CASSLPGTGYEQYF; cdr3_nt: TGTGCCAGCAGTTTACCAGGGACAGGGTACGAGCAGTACTTC
d_call: TRBD1; v_call: TRBV7-9; clone_size: .; cdr3_length: 16; j_call: TRBJ2-3; cdr3_aa: CASSLGQGLSTDTQYF; cdr3_nt: TGTGCCAGCAGTCTCGGACAGGGCCTTAGCACAGATACGCAGTATTTT
d_call: .; v_call: TRBV18; clone_size: few; cdr3_length: 17; j_call: TRBJ2-2; cdr3_aa: CASSPDNNRPSTGELFF; cdr3_nt: TGTGCCAGCTCACCGGACAACAATCGACCTTCCACCGGGGAGCTGTTTTTT
d_call: .; v_call: TRBV12-5; clone_size: .; cdr3_length: 12; j_call: TRBJ1-2; cdr3_aa: CASGLGVDGYTF; cdr3_nt: TGTGCTAGTGGTTTAGGGGTGGATGGCTACACCTTC
d_call: .; v_call: TRBV6-2/TRBV6-3; clone_size: .; cdr3_length: 16; j_call: TRBJ2-1; cdr3_aa: CASNGLLASADDEQFF; cdr3_nt: TGTGCCAGCAATGGGTTACTGGCTAGCGCTGACGATGAGCAGTTCTTC
d_call: .; v_call: TRBV2; clone_size: .; cdr3_length: 15; j_call: TRBJ2-1; cdr3_aa: CASSGGVTHFDEQFF; cdr3_nt: TGTGCCAGCAGTGGAGGGGTGACGCACTTCGATGAGCAGTTCTTC
d_call: .; v_call: TRBV5-1; clone_size: .; cdr3_length: 16; j_call: TRBJ1-4; cdr3_aa: CASSLETGPTNEKLFF; cdr3_nt: TGCGCCAGCAGCCTGGAAACAGGGCCAACTAATGAAAAACTGTTTTTT
d_call: .; v_call: TRBV6-5; clone_size: few; cdr3_length: 13; j_call: TRBJ2-7; cdr3_aa: CASSDGRKGQQYF; cdr3_nt: TGTGCCAGCAGTGACGGTAGAAAGGGTCAGCAGTACTTC
d_call: TRBD2; v_call: TRBV9; clone_size: few; cdr3_length: 18; j_call: TRBJ2-2; cdr3_aa: CASSAGLAGGGDPGELFF; cdr3_nt: TGTGCCAGCAGCGCTGGACTAGCGGGGGGCGGGGACCCCGGGGAGCTGTTTTTT
d_call: .; v_call: TRBV12-3/TRBV12-4; clone_size: many; cdr3_length: 13; j_call: TRBJ1-3; cdr3_aa: CASRPGQGNTIYF; cdr3_nt: TGTGCCAGCAGGCCCGGACAGGGAAACACCATATATTTT
d_call: TRBD1; v_call: TRBV2; clone_size: few; cdr3_length: 14; j_call: TRBJ2-2; cdr3_aa: CASNSAGGPGELFF; cdr3_nt: TGTGCCAGCAATTCGGCAGGGGGCCCCGGGGAGCTGTTTTTT
d_call: .; v_call: TRBV12-3/TRBV12-4; clone_size: many; cdr3_length: 12; j_call: TRBJ1-2; cdr3_aa: CASRKQIYGYTF; cdr3_nt: TGTGCCAGCAGAAAACAGATCTATGGCTACACCTTC
d_call: TRBD2; v_call: TRBV7-2; clone_size: few; cdr3_length: 18; j_call: TRBJ2-2; cdr3_aa: CASSLRDPLAANTGELFF; cdr3_nt: TGTGCCAGCAGCTTAAGGGATCCCCTAGCGGCGAACACCGGGGAGCTGTTTTTT
d_call: TRBD2; v_call: TRBV29-1; clone_size: few; cdr3_length: 12; j_call: TRBJ2-5; cdr3_aa: CSIGLAGETQYF; cdr3_nt: TGCAGCATAGGACTAGCGGGAGAGACCCAGTACTTC
d_call: .; v_call: TRBV12-5; clone_size: few; cdr3_length: 15; j_call: TRBJ2-2; cdr3_aa: CASDGQNAATGELFF; cdr3_nt: TGTGCTAGTGACGGACAGAACGCAGCCACCGGGGAGCTGTTTTTT
d_call: .; v_call: TRBV2; clone_size: .; cdr3_length: 14; j_call: TRBJ2-1; cdr3_aa: CASKSEPGDNEQFF; cdr3_nt: TGTGCCAGCAAGTCCGAGCCCGGGGACAATGAGCAGTTCTTC
d_call: .; v_call: TRBV4-3; clone_size: few; cdr3_length: 14; j_call: TRBJ2-7; cdr3_aa: CASSQDSGTYEQYF; cdr3_nt: TGCGCCAGCAGCCAAGATAGTGGGACCTACGAGCAGTACTTC
d_call: TRBD2; v_call: TRBV7-9; clone_size: few; cdr3_length: 18; j_call: TRBJ2-2; cdr3_aa: CASSSLAGPLQNTGELFF; cdr3_nt: TGTGCCAGCAGCTCGCTAGCGGGACCGCTACAGAACACCGGGGAGCTGTTTTTT
d_call: .; v_call: TRBV27; clone_size: .; cdr3_length: 15; j_call: TRBJ2-3; cdr3_aa: CASSQGLPPTDTQYF; cdr3_nt: TGTGCCAGCAGCCAGGGACTCCCCCCCACAGATACGCAGTATTTT
d_call: .; v_call: TRBV5-1; clone_size: many; cdr3_length: 15; j_call: TRBJ2-3; cdr3_aa: CASSLDARRSDTQYF; cdr3_nt: TGCGCCAGCAGCTTGGATGCCAGGAGGTCAGATACGCAGTATTTT
d_call: .; v_call: TRBV25-1; clone_size: many; cdr3_length: 11; j_call: TRBJ1-2; cdr3_aa: CASSAFYGYTF; cdr3_nt: TGTGCCAGCAGTGCCTTCTATGGCTACACCTTC
d_call: TRBD1; v_call: TRBV6-1; clone_size: few; cdr3_length: 15; j_call: TRBJ1-5; cdr3_aa: CASSEQGAGNQPQHF; cdr3_nt: TGTGCCAGCAGTGAGCAGGGGGCGGGCAATCAGCCCCAGCATTTT